A single sample is the source of the 21 T cell receptor beta chains below, sequenced in a study of vaccination and CD4 T cells after COVID-19. The Oncomine TCR Beta short-read assay was what sequenced the DNA obtained from cultured CD4+ T cells. In TCRdb, the PCR reads were re-called with MiXCR into one record per CDR3 protein. In the table there are tens of thousands of distinct CDR3 sequences, about three fifths of which are singletons. Treatment meaning: roughly 10-day PBMC culture with coronavirus spike peptide pools or control peptides (ViraFEST assay). For these receptors, no antigen is known. The sequenced material came from CD4+ T cells from blood, cultured in vitro. The origin of the receptors is a human donor who had recovered from COVID-19.

The J gene is TRBJ1-4, the V gene TRBV28, with no clear D. The CDR3 spans 14 residues. V was trimmed by 6 bases and J by 7 bases, leaving 15 bases between them. The germline V gene has CDR1 MDHEN and CDR2 SYDVKM. The CDR3 bases are TGTGCCAGCAGCCTCACCATAGCGGCTGAAAAACTGTTTTTT. Protein product: CASSLTIAAEKLFF.

The sample holds a few counts of this clonotype. The chain combines TRBV7-7 with TRBJ1-5; 7 positions match TRBD1. The CDR3 consists of 13 residues. V shed 5 bases and J 10 bases; nucleotides not matched to a gene: 8. Germline V gives CDR1 SSHAT, CDR2 FNYEAQ (reference sequence). The CDR3, as DNA: TGTGCCAGCAGCCCCGACAGGGAAGGTCCCCAGCATTTT. Encoded protein: CASSPDREGPQHF.

The CDR3 coding sequence is TGTGCCAGCAGCGCGACAGGTGGGAATCAGCCCCAGCATTTT. The encoded protein is CASSATGGNQPQHF. The chain is built from TRBV9 and TRBJ1-5, with a weak D call TRBD1 (6 bases). The germline CDR1 and CDR2 sequences are SGDLS and YYNGEE. Trimming pared 3 bases from V and 4 bases from J, leaving 11 bases between. The CDR3 consists of 14 residues.

The CDR3 coding sequence is TGTGCCAGCACCAGGGACTCTGGAAACACCATATATTTT. Amino acids: CASTRDSGNTIYF. The chain employs TRBV12-3 or TRBV12-4 and TRBJ1-3, with a possible D match to TRBD1 (5 bases). Trimming removed 7 bases at V and 0 bases at J, with 7 bases between. The CDR3 totals 13 residues.

CDR3 in DNA: TGTGCCAGCAGCCCGACAGGGATGAACACCGGGGAGCTGTTTTTT. Its protein product is CASSPTGMNTGELFF. The rearrangement links TRBV2 to TRBJ2-2, with TRBD1 matching 7 bases. The trim removed 6 bases at V and 1 base at J, leaving 5 bases unmatched. Germline V gene lookup returns CDR1 SNHLY and CDR2 FYNNEI. The CDR3 sequence is 15 residues long.

This clonotype showed up just once. The chain couples TRBV7-6 to TRBJ1-5, with D perhaps matching TRBD1 (6 bases). Germline values: CDR1 SGHVS, CDR2 FNYEAQ. The CDR3 sequence is 16 residues long. The germline V and J ends were trimmed by 5 bases and 7 bases, with 21 bases remaining between them. CDR3 protein: CASSPRPGALPQPQHF. The CDR3 DNA reads TGTGCCAGCAGCCCTCGCCCAGGGGCGCTCCCACAGCCCCAGCATTTT.

The J gene is TRBJ1-2, the V gene TRBV20-1; TRBD1 agrees at 9 bases. V was pared by 6 bases and J by 3 bases, with 14 bases of the junction left unmatched. Germline loops: CDR1 DFQATT, CDR2 SNEGSKA (reference sequence). The CDR3 covers 16 residues. CDR3 bases: TGCAGTGCCACTAGCCGATACAGGGGGCTGGACTATGGCTACACCTTC. Amino acid sequence: CSATSRYRGLDYGYTF.

The gene calls are TRBV12-3 or TRBV12-4 and TRBJ1-5; D call uncertain. The CDR3 is 13 residues long. The V end was cut by 3 bases, the J end by 1 base, with 4 bases between. In nucleotides, the CDR3 is TGTGCCAGCAGTTTGCGCAGCAATCAGCCCCAGCATTTT. It specifies CASSLRSNQPQHF.

The chain has TRBV20-1 and TRBJ2-5; 11 bases align to TRBD2. Trimming at V came to 6 bases and at J to 9 bases, leaving 3 bases not matched to a gene. This CDR3 region has 11 residues. The V gene's germline CDR1 is DFQATT and CDR2 SNEGSKA (reference sequence). CDR3 amino acids: CSAETSGAQYF. CDR3 bases: TGCAGTGCGGAGACTAGCGGGGCCCAGTACTTC.

A single count supports this clonotype. The V and J genes are TRBV2 and TRBJ2-3; perhaps TRBD1 as D (6 bases). CDR1 SNHLY and CDR2 FYNNEI come from the germline V gene. The CDR3 has 14 amino acids. The V gene lost 5 bases and the J gene lost 4 bases, with 13 bases spanning the gap. CDR3 nucleotide sequence: TGTGCCAGCAGTAAGGGGGTTGCCGCAGATACGCAGTATTTT. Protein product: CASSKGVAADTQYF. The full variable domain, in which reference TRBV2 and TRBJ2-3 provide the parts outside the CDR3, is EPEVTQTPSHQVTQMGQEVILRCVPISNHLYFYWYRQILGQKVEFLVSFYNNEISEKSEIFDDQFSVERPDGSNFTLKIRSTKLEDSAMYFCASSKGVAADTQYFGPGTRLTVL.

The V call is TRBV6-2 or TRBV6-3, the J call TRBJ1-5, with TRBD1 identical over 10 bases. Germline V lookup: CDR1 MNHEY, CDR2 SVGEGT. J lost 4 bases, V lost 0 bases, and 6 bases had no gene match. The CDR3 is 17 residues long. CDR3 sequence: CASSYSTGGGFNQPQHF. The CDR3 coding sequence is TGTGCCAGCAGTTACTCGACAGGGGGCGGATTTAATCAGCCCCAGCATTTT.

The rearrangement joins TRBV20-1 to TRBJ1-6; D possibly corresponds to TRBD1 (5 bases). Trimming took 0 bases from V and 9 from J, leaving 9 bases between them. The CDR3 is 13 residues long. In germline, CDR1 is DFQATT, CDR2 SNEGSKA (reference sequence). The CDR3 loop is CSAREAGSSPLHF. CDR3 DNA: TGCAGTGCTAGAGAGGCAGGGAGTTCACCCCTCCACTTT.

Here the CDR3 DNA reads TGTGCCACCCGAGTTGGGGGCAGCTCCAATTCACCCCTCCACTTT. Protein: CATRVGGSSNSPLHF. The V and J genes are TRBV28 and TRBJ1-6, with D perhaps TRBD1 (6 bases). The CDR3 consists of 15 residues. V was trimmed by 10 bases and J by 7 bases, leaving 20 bases between them. Germline V CDR1 and CDR2: MDHEN, SYDVKM. The variable domain in full, with the rest retrieved from reference TRBV28 and TRBJ1-6, is DVKVTQSSRYLVKRTGEKVFLECVQDMDHENMFWYRQDPGLGLRLIYFSYDVKMKEKGDIPEGYSVSREKKERFSLILESASTNQTSMYLCATRVGGSSNSPLHFGNGTRLTVT.

This rearrangement joins TRBV6-2 or TRBV6-3 to TRBJ1-1; D is ambiguous. Between the trimmed V and J ends, which lost 0 bases and 1 base, there was a span of 3 bases. This CDR3 comprises 13 residues. Germline CDR1 is MNHEY and CDR2 is SVGEGT. For the CDR3, the DNA is TGTGCCAGCAGTTACTCGCGGAACACTGAAGCTTTCTTT. Protein product: CASSYSRNTEAFF.

The chain employs TRBV27 and TRBJ2-1, with TRBD2 matching 10 bases. This CDR3 comprises 15 residues. CDR1 MNHEY and CDR2 SMNVEV come from the germline V gene (reference sequence). The trim removed 2 bases at V and 2 bases at J, leaving 0 bases unmatched. CDR3 DNA sequence: TGTGCCAGCAGTTTACTAGCGGGAGCCTACAATGAGCAGTTCTTC. It translates to CASSLLAGAYNEQFF.

This rearrangement joins TRBV5-1 to TRBJ1-2; TRBD1 matches at 7 bases. The CDR3 is made up of 14 amino acids. With 2 bases clipped from V and 8 bases from J, the junction kept 9 bases outside the gene matches. From germline, CDR1 is SGHRS and CDR2 YFSETQ. The CDR3: CASSFPRGGEGYTF. The CDR3 DNA sequence: TGCGCCAGCAGCTTTCCCCGAGGGGGCGAAGGCTACACCTTC.

This clonotype has a handful of counts. The chain uses TRBV21-1 and TRBJ2-5; TRBD1 was called by the table and not checked on the DNA. TRBV21-1 counts as a pseudogene. The CDR3 totals 12 residues. The CDR3 here is CASSRQVETQYF. In DNA, the CDR3 is TGTGCCAGCAGCAGACAGGTGGAGACCCAGTACTTC.

V and J are TRBV20-1 and TRBJ1-1; tentatively, D is TRBD1 (5 bases). The germline V and J ends were trimmed by 6 bases and 2 bases, with 16 bases remaining between them. Germline V CDR1 and CDR2: DFQATT, SNEGSKA (reference sequence). This CDR3 has 14 amino acids. The CDR3 loop is CSAGLRLHNTEAFF. The CDR3 coding sequence is TGCAGTGCGGGACTTCGGTTACACAACACTGAAGCTTTCTTT.

The CDR3 here is CASSSTSGAGFQTQYF. The CDR3 DNA is TGTGCCAGCAGTTCGACTAGCGGGGCCGGTTTTCAGACCCAGTACTTC. J is TRBJ2-5 and V is TRBV5-4; 11 bases map to TRBD2. This CDR3 comprises 16 residues. Germline-derived CDR1 and CDR2 are SGHNT and YYREEE (reference sequence). V lost 5 bases and J lost 6; bases outside the gene matches: 12.

This clonotype has more than one count but fewer than ten. The chain joins TRBV10-1 to TRBJ1-1; D is unclear. This CDR3 has 14 amino acids. Trimming stripped 3 bases from V and 3 bases from J, with 11 bases between. Per the germline V gene, CDR1 is WNHNN and CDR2 is SYGVQD (reference sequence). The CDR3 loop is CASSEGLRDTEAFF. The CDR3 DNA is TGCGCCAGCAGTGAAGGTCTAAGGGACACTGAAGCTTTCTTT.

This clonotype has just one count. The chain couples TRBV6-1 to TRBJ2-7, with 8 bases matching TRBD1. Trimming took 5 bases from V and 1 from J; bases not matched to a gene: 10. CDR1 is MNHNS, CDR2 SASEGT, per germline. This CDR3 region has 16 residues. The CDR3 DNA is TGTGCCAGCAGTAACAACAGGGGGTTCGTTTCCTACGAGCAGTACTTC. Encoded protein: CASSNNRGFVSYEQYF.